One and the same sample provided the 11 T cell receptor beta chains below, sequenced in a study of shared clonotypes between healthy human individuals (dated by TCRdb to the early 2020s). Library preparation employed the immunoSEQ multiplex PCR assay. The table comes from immuneACCESS by way of TCRdb, which keeps in-frame sequences with V and J called. Part of the clones is missing from these tables; in studies checked, under half for an unresolved V gene and the rest for unknown reasons. Within this sample are more than 450,000 clones, with roughly 78% of them counted one time only. Roughly 13% of the sample is taken by the ten largest. The source material was PBMCs. The receptor set was obtained from a woman in her 40s in good health. Some clones in this sample may be carry-over from other donors' samples.

The chain has TRBV5-4 and TRBJ2-3; 10 bases agree with TRBD2. Germline V gene lookup returns CDR1 SGHNT and CDR2 YYREEE (reference sequence). The CDR3 has 20 residues. After removal of 1 base from V and 2 bases from J, the junction contained 16 bases not matched to a gene. As DNA, the CDR3 is TGTGCCAGCAGCTTGAGGGGGGGGGCCGTGACTAGCGGGCTCACAGATACGCAGTATTTT. The encoded protein is CASSLRGGAVTSGLTDTQYF.

The CDR3 region is CASSEWGGDEKLFF. The CDR3 DNA reads TGTGCCAGCAGTGAATGGGGCGGCGATGAAAAACTGTTTTTT. The V call is TRBV25-1, the J call TRBJ1-4, with D tentatively TRBD1 (5 bases). Germline CDR1 MGHDK, CDR2 SYGVNS. Trimming stripped 1 base from V and 6 bases from J, with 9 bases between. The CDR3 consists of 14 residues.

The chain links TRBV15 to TRBJ2-5; 7 bases are shared with TRBD1. The DNA matches TRBJ2-7 better at its end, which makes the J call doubtful. The CDR3 loop spans 14 amino acids. The germline CDR1 and CDR2 sequences are LNHNV and YYDKDF (reference sequence). The CDR3: CATSSPTGPSEQYF. The DNA of the CDR3 is TGTGCCACCAGCAGTCCGACAGGGCCCAGCGAGCAGTACTTC.

The V gene is TRBV7-2, the J gene TRBJ2-5, with D possibly matching TRBD2 (6 bases). Germline assignment: CDR1 SGHTA and CDR2 FQGNSA. V dropped 6 bases and J dropped 5 bases, with 13 bases sitting between them. The CDR3 contains 13 residues. For the CDR3, the DNA is TGTGCCAGCAGTTGGGCCCGGGGGGAGACCCAGTACTTC. This translates into CASSWARGETQYF.

The V call is TRBV28, the J call TRBJ1-1; TRBD1 might be the D (5 bases). The CDR3 length is 17 residues. Germline CDR1 MDHEN, CDR2 SYDVKM. V was cut by 6 bases and J by 0 bases, with 20 bases left in between. The CDR3 sequence: CASSPLPPGPMNTEAFF. In DNA, the CDR3 is TGTGCCAGCAGCCCCCTACCCCCAGGGCCCATGAACACTGAAGCTTTCTTT. The entire variable domain, with the rest obtained from reference TRBV28 and TRBJ1-1, is as follows: DVKVTQSSRYLVKRTGEKVFLECVQDMDHENMFWYRQDPGLGLRLIYFSYDVKMKEKGDIPEGYSVSREKKERFSLILESASTNQTSMYLCASSPLPPGPMNTEAFFGQGTRLTVV.

The chain links TRBV5-4 to TRBJ1-1; tentative D call: TRBD1 (6 bases). Germline V gives CDR1 SGHNT, CDR2 YYREEE (reference sequence). Trimming pared 4 bases from V and 4 bases from J, leaving 26 bases between. The CDR3 runs 18 residues. CDR3 nucleotide sequence: TGTGCCAGCAGCCTCAAAGACAGGTTACTAAGTTTGAGCACTGAAGCTTTCTTT. Translating it yields CASSLKDRLLSLSTEAFF.

This clone turned up a few times. The chain joins TRBV10-2 to TRBJ2-2, with 8 bases identical to TRBD1. Germline V gene sequence: CDR1 WSHSY, CDR2 SAAADI. The CDR3 is 15 amino acids. The V segment lost 3 bases and the J segment 2 bases; nucleotides outside the gene matches: 2. CDR3 coding DNA: TGCGCCAGCAGTGAAGGGACAGGAAACACCGGGGAGCTGTTTTTT. Its protein is CASSEGTGNTGELFF.

This chain uses TRBV27 with TRBJ1-2, with TRBD1 matching over 10 bases. The CDR3 is 14 amino acids. Germline V gives CDR1 MNHEY, CDR2 SMNVEV (reference sequence). Trimming cost V 5 bases and J 8 bases; bases outside gene matches: 8. The CDR3 DNA sequence: TGTGCCAGCAGTATTCGACAGGGGGCGGGGGGCTACACCTTC. It specifies CASSIRQGAGGYTF.

The chain is built from TRBV9 and TRBJ1-1; D not resolved. The CDR3 extends over 14 amino acids. Germline CDR1 is SGDLS and CDR2 is YYNGEE. V lost 4 bases and J 6 bases, leaving 16 bases between the germline ends. The CDR3 protein is CASSPVLAGAEAFF. CDR3 nucleotide sequence: TGTGCCAGCAGCCCCGTTTTAGCGGGAGCTGAAGCTTTCTTT.

V usage is TRBV6-5 and J usage is TRBJ2-3, with 7 positions matching TRBD2. The V gene's germline CDR1 is MNHEY and CDR2 SVGAGI. With V trimmed by 6 bases and J by 2 bases, 8 bases remained unmatched. The CDR3 is 15 amino acids. The CDR3 DNA reads TGTGCCAGCAGGGTCCGTCTAGCGGTCACAGATACGCAGTATTTT. It codes for CASRVRLAVTDTQYF.

The V call is TRBV27, the J call TRBJ2-7; 9 bases map to TRBD1. This CDR3 has 14 residues. V lost 6 bases and J lost 2; bases outside the gene matches: 5. Germline CDR1 MNHEY, CDR2 SMNVEV (reference sequence). The CDR3 here is CASRPGTGPYEQYF. CDR3 sequence (DNA): TGTGCCAGCAGACCCGGGACAGGGCCCTACGAGCAGTACTTC.